This TCR beta chain came from a study of T-cell reconstitution after alpha-beta-depleted transplantation in children. This clonotype has a handful of counts. Its antigen is currently unknown. It was with unique molecular identifiers that the TCRbeta library was prepared. TCRdb independently ran MiXCR on the PCR reads; one entry per CDR3 protein. The sample holds about 610,000 distinct CDR3 sequences; 25% to 30% are singletons and the top ten take 36%. This CDR3 contains 13 residues. CDR1 is SGHRS and CDR2 is YFSETQ in the germline V gene. V was shortened by 1 base and J by 4 bases, with 8 bases between the two germline ends. Regarding the study as a whole: Newly generated T cells supplied most T-cell counts and diversity one year post-transplant.

The receptor's source is a boy under three years old with Wiskott-Aldrich syndrome, due to receive a stem cell transplant. V gene TRBV5-1 combines with J gene TRBJ2-5; D gene uncertain. Specimen: PBMCs, collected before TCRalphabeta/CD19-depleted stem cell transplant. CDR3: CASSLIYRETQYF. CDR3 sequence (DNA): TGCGCCAGCAGCTTGATTTATAGAGAGACCCAGTACTTC.